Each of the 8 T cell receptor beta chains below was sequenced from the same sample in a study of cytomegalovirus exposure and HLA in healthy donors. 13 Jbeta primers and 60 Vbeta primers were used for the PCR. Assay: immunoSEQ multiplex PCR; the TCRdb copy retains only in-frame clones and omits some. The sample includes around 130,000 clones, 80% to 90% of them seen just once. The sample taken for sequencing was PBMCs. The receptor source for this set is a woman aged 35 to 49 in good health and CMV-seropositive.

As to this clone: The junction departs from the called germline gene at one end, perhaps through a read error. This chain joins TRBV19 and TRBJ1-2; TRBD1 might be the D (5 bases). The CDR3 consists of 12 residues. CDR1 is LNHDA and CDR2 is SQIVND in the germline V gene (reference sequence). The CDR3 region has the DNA TGTGCCAGTAGTCCCGACAGCTATGGCTACCCCTTC. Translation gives CASSPDSYGYPF. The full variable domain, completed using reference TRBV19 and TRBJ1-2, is DGGITQSPKYLFRKEGQNVTLSCEQNLNHDAMYWYRQDPGQGLRLIYYSQIVNDFQKGDIAEGYSVSREKKESFPLTVTSAQKNPTAFYLCASSPDSYGYPFGSGTRLTVV.

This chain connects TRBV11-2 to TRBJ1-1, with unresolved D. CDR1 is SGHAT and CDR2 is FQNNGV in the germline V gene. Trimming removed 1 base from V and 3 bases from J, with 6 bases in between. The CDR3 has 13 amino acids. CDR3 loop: CASSLVSDTEAFF. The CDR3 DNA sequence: TGTGCCAGCAGCTTAGTGTCAGACACTGAAGCTTTCTTT. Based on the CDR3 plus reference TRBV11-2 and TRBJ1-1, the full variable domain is EAGVAQSPRYKIIEKRQSVAFWCNPISGHATLYWYQQILGQGPKLLIQFQNNGVVDDSQLPKDRFSAERLKGVDSTLKIQPAKLEDSAVYLCASSLVSDTEAFFGQGTRLTVV.

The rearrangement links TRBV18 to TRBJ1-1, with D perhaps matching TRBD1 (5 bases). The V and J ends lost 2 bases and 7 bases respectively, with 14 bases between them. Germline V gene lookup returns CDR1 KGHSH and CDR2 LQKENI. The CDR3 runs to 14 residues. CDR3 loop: CASSPSTAGGEAFF. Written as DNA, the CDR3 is TGTGCCAGCTCACCATCGACAGCAGGTGGTGAAGCTTTCTTT. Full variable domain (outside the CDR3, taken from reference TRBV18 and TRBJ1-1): NAGVMQNPRHLVRRRGQEARLRCSPMKGHSHVYWYRQLPEEGLKFMVYLQKENIIDESGMPKERFSAEFPKEGPSILRIQQVVRGDSAAYFCASSPSTAGGEAFFGQGTRLTVV.

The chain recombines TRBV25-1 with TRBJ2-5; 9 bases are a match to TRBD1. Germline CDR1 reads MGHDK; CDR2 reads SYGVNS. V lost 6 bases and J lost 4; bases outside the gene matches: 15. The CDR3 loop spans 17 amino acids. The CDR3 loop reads CASRGPLTGGVGETQYF. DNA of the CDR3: TGTGCCAGCAGGGGCCCGCTCACAGGGGGCGTGGGAGAGACCCAGTACTTC.

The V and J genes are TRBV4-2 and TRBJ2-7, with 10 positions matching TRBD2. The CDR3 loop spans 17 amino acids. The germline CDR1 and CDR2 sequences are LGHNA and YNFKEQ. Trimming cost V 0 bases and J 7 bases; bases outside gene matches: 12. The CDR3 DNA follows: TGTGCCAGCAGCCAAGATTTCAGGGCTAGCGGGAGTGGTGAGCAGTACTTC. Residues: CASSQDFRASGSGEQYF.

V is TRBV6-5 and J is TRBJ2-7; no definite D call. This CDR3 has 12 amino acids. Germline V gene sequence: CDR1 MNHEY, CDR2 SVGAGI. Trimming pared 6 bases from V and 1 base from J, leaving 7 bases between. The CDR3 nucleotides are TGTGCCAGCAGCGACTTATCCTACGAGCAGTACTTC. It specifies CASSDLSYEQYF.

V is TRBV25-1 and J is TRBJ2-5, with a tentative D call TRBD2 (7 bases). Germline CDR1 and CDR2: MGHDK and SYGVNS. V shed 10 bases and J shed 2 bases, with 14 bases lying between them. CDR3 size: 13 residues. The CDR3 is CATGEGGQETQYF. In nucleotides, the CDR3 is TGTGCCACTGGGGAGGGGGGTCAAGAGACCCAGTACTTC.

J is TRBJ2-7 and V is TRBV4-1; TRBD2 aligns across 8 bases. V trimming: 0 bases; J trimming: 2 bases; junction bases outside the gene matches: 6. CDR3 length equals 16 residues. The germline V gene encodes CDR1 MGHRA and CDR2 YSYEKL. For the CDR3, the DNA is TGCGCCAGCAGCCAAGATACGGGGGGGAACGCCTACGAGCAGTACTTC. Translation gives CASSQDTGGNAYEQYF.